This TCR beta chain was sequenced for a study of blood T cell repertoires in COVID-19. Study members were between about 18 and 100 years old and lived in over 20 US regions. This clone was detected once. Clones were sequenced by immunoSEQ multiplex PCR, and TCRdb holds only the in-frame ones, with some missing. The sample carries around 160,000 clones, around 79% recorded once. CDR3 length: 15 amino acids. The germline CDR1 and CDR2 sequences are SNHLY and FYNNEI. Trimming stripped 5 bases from V and 0 bases from J, with 13 bases between. The chain couples TRBV2 to TRBJ1-1, with D possibly TRBD1 on 6 matching bases. The sample taken for sequencing was PBMCs or T cells enriched from blood (not recorded which). The sequence was collected from a man over 45 who had recovered from COVID-19. Here the CDR3 reads CASSPDRRVNTEAFF. The CDR3 bases are TGTGCCAGCAGTCCTGACAGGCGGGTGAACACTGAAGCTTTCTTT.